This record covers a single TCR beta chain. Its target is unknown. The source of the sample is a study of shared clonotypes between healthy human individuals. Method: immunoSEQ multiplex PCR; TCRdb's copy keeps in-frame clones and lacks some. The sample records about 2 million clones, about 95% being singletons. Study-level findings and limits: Among donors, sharing of clonotypes was expected to be affected by sequencing depth.

V was pared by 7 bases and J by 4 bases, with 14 bases between. Per germline, CDR1 MNHEY and CDR2 SVGAGI. The CDR3 consists of 15 residues. Sequences were obtained from naive CD4+ T cells sorted from blood. This sample's subset: CD45RA+ positively selected. The origin of this receptor is a young man in good health. The rearrangement joins TRBV6-5 to TRBJ1-6; tentatively, D is TRBD1 (5 bases). CDR3 DNA: TGTGCCAGCACCACCCTGGGGGGATATAATTCACCCCTCCACTTT. Amino acids: CASTTLGGYNSPLHF.